This is a list of T cell receptor beta chains from one sample in a study of blood T cell repertoires in COVID-19. Only in-frame clones appear in the TCRdb table, and some are missing; sequencing was by immunoSEQ multiplex PCR. The sample consists of around 300,000 clones, about 89% of them appearing once. Sequenced: peripheral blood. The receptors here all came from a woman aged 40 to 50 who had recovered from COVID-19. CDR3s include the opening cysteine and the closing phenylalanine or tryptophan. The order of the fields is V gene, J gene, CDR3 protein.

>TRBV18|TRBJ2-5
CASSPPPGLIQETQYF
>TRBV19|TRBJ2-2
CASSIGGTSGFTGELFF
>TRBV27|TRBJ2-2
CASSFSGYTGELFF
>TRBV12-3/TRBV12-4|TRBJ2-1
CASSLGGVAEQFF
>TRBV23-1|TRBJ1-1
CASSLKRTRGDTEAFF
>TRBV30|TRBJ1-2
CAWSTQGAGYTF
>TRBV10-3|TRBJ2-3
CAISGVSGSSTDTQYF
>TRBV5-1|TRBJ2-3
CASSKTSGSRSDTQYF
>TRBV7-2|TRBJ1-1
CASSLPGTGDMNTEAFF
>TRBV10-2|TRBJ2-2
CASIGMLAGASGELFF
>TRBV11-3|TRBJ2-1
CASSLPGPTSGRVSYNEQFF
>TRBV19|TRBJ1-1
CASRLDRVTEAFF
>TRBV30|TRBJ2-3
CAWSALAGTDTQYF
>TRBV18|TRBJ2-1
CASSPNELAAQEGSVHEQFF
>TRBV7-3|TRBJ2-2
CASSPKSGRDTGELFF
>TRBV5-1|TRBJ1-1
CASSLDGAGGTEAFF
>TRBV7-9|TRBJ2-3
CASNDRVDDTQYF
>TRBV2|TRBJ2-7
CASSGTIYEQYF
>TRBV28|TRBJ1-1
CASSSGDNMNTEAFF
>TRBV18|TRBJ1-1
CASSLGQGVGTEAFF
>TRBV24-1|TRBJ2-1
CATSDPRGLGNEQFF
>TRBV11-2|TRBJ2-7
CASSLAGTGDNYPYEQYF
>TRBV12-3/TRBV12-4|TRBJ1-1
CASSFLEEAFF
>TRBV19|TRBJ2-3
CASSPDRGKPTDTQYF
>TRBV2|TRBJ1-6
CASSEEASAHSPLHF
>TRBV5-4|TRBJ2-5
CASSPRGGRAQETQYF
>TRBV6-5|TRBJ1-2
CASSSTGSGYTF
>TRBV18|TRBJ2-2
CASSPRSSGTNTGELFF
>TRBV28|TRBJ1-1
CASKYRGMKNTEAFF
>TRBV7-9|TRBJ2-2
CASSPGGPSTGELFF
>TRBV3-1/TRBV3-2|TRBJ2-7
CASSQRRGQRSGVYEQYF
>TRBV28|TRBJ2-7
CASSLWLAGAYEQYF
>TRBV19|TRBJ2-7
CASSIERGAAEQYF
>TRBV4-1|TRBJ2-2
CASSQLRDSNTGELFF
>TRBV11-3|TRBJ2-7
CASSPRGRYEQYF
>TRBV28|TRBJ2-2
CASSAGGAGTGELFF
>TRBV24-1|TRBJ2-7
CATSDPGTGVGEQYF
>TRBV3-1/TRBV3-2|TRBJ1-6
CASSQGFPLFNSPLHF
>TRBV7-3|TRBJ2-2
CASSSVAGVAGELFF
>TRBV3-1/TRBV3-2|TRBJ2-7
CASSQVAGPYEQYF
>TRBV24-1|TRBJ2-1
CATSGAGINEQFF
>TRBV19|TRBJ2-7
CASKPGQGFNEQYF
>TRBV3-1/TRBV3-2|TRBJ2-7
CASSQAGGGYEQYF
>TRBV3-1/TRBV3-2|TRBJ1-1
CASSQAGVGGTEAFF
>TRBV30|TRBJ2-3
CAWSVKGLAAFIPSTDTQYF
>TRBV6-5|TRBJ2-7
CASSYIPGGEQYF
>TRBV9|TRBJ2-1
CASSVGGIYNEQFF
>TRBV10-3|TRBJ2-2
CAISESKWTGNTGELFF
>TRBV6-5|TRBJ2-7
CASTFSGRGREQYF
>TRBV6-5|TRBJ2-3
CASSSLAGARTDTQYF
>TRBV2|TRBJ2-3
CASSVLGSPTDTQYF
>TRBV7-2|TRBJ1-1
CASSLARENTEAFF
>TRBV2|TRBJ1-2
CASSVDLYGYTF
>TRBV19|TRBJ2-6
CASSLSGRAAGANVLTF
>TRBV2|TRBJ2-3
CASILTSGDTDTQYF
>TRBV10-1|TRBJ2-5
CASSESASGRETQYF
>TRBV6-5|TRBJ1-1
CASSSQGGVTEAFF
>TRBV7-2|.
CASSLGSSGSLYEQYF
>TRBV19|TRBJ1-2
CASSVDRGLNYGYTF
>TRBV29-1|TRBJ2-7
CSVVAEASYGQYF